Each of the 20 T cell receptor beta chains below was sequenced from the same sample in a study of OX40 agonist ivuxolimab in advanced cancers. Method: immunoSEQ multiplex PCR; TCRdb's copy keeps in-frame clones and lacks some. Of around 80,000 clones listed, roughly 82% are singletons. Sequencing was performed on CD4+ or CD8+ T cells sorted from blood, taken in a trial of the OX40 agonist ivuxolimab. These receptors originate from an adult with an advanced solid tumor such as melanoma, head and neck, liver or kidney cancer.

The chain carries TRBV28 and TRBJ1-3; D remains unclear. V was pared by 6 bases and J by 0 bases, with 6 bases between. This CDR3 spans 13 amino acids. Germline assignment: CDR1 MDHEN and CDR2 SYDVKM. CDR3 DNA: TGTGCCAGCAGCGGGGACTCTGGAAACACCATATATTTT. It specifies CASSGDSGNTIYF.

V and J are TRBV4-2 and TRBJ2-6, with 8 bases that match TRBD1. The CDR3 loop spans 18 amino acids. Germline V gene sequence: CDR1 LGHNA, CDR2 YNFKEQ. The V gene end was trimmed by 0 bases and the J gene end by 0 bases; junction bases not matched to a gene: 4. DNA of the CDR3: TGTGCCAGCAGCCAAGAACTGGACAGGGCCTCTGGGGCCAACGTCCTGACTTTC. Translation gives CASSQELDRASGANVLTF.

The chain joins TRBV11-2 to TRBJ2-3; D remains unclear. This CDR3 contains 13 residues. Trimming took off 5 bases at V and 10 bases at J, with 16 bases between the two ends. Germline CDR1 and CDR2: SGHAT and FQNNGV. The CDR3 DNA reads as TGTGCCAGCAGCGACCCCCGAACGCCCGCGCAGTATTTT. Translation gives CASSDPRTPAQYF.

This clone was counted between two and nine times. In DNA form, the CDR3 reads TGCGCCAGCTGGGGGGCAGGCGAAGGGGCACCCCTCCACTTT. Translated: CASWGAGEGAPLHF. V is TRBV10-2 and J is TRBJ1-6; D may be TRBD1 (6 bases). The germline V and J ends were trimmed by 8 bases and 11 bases, with 19 bases remaining between them. The CDR3 is made up of 14 amino acids. Germline V gene data show CDR1 as WSHSY and CDR2 as SAAADI.

The gene calls are TRBV7-8 and TRBJ1-3, with a tentative D call TRBD1 (5 bases). The length of the CDR3 is 16 residues. The V end lost 2 bases, the J end lost 4 bases, and 15 bases lay between the germline ends. Germline values: CDR1 SGHVS, CDR2 FQNEAQ. CDR3 amino acids: CASSLTTATRGNTIYF. The CDR3, as DNA: TGTGCCAGCAGCTTAACGACAGCTACCAGGGGAAACACCATATATTTT.

The chain has TRBV10-2 and TRBJ1-2; TRBD1 might be the D (6 bases). The V gene lost 4 bases and the J gene lost 5 bases, with 11 bases spanning the gap. The CDR3 consists of 13 residues. Germline CDR1 is WSHSY and CDR2 is SAAADI. The CDR3, as DNA: TGCGCCAGCAGTGCGACAGGAAGGTATGGCTACACCTTC. As protein: CASSATGRYGYTF.

The chain is built from TRBV7-6 and TRBJ1-2, with a tentative D call TRBD1 (6 bases). The CDR3 runs 15 residues. The V and J ends lost 4 bases and 2 bases respectively, with 14 bases between them. The germline CDR1 and CDR2 sequences are SGHVS and FNYEAQ. CDR3 DNA sequence: TGTGCCAGCAGCTCCTCGGGAGGGGGAAACTATGGCTACACCTTC. Amino acid sequence: CASSSSGGGNYGYTF.

J is TRBJ2-5 and V is TRBV5-1; D assignment may be TRBD1 or TRBD2 (5 bases each). The CDR3 runs 16 residues. Trimming removed 4 bases from V and 1 base from J, with 17 bases in between. Germline CDR1 reads SGHRS; CDR2 reads YFSETQ. CDR3: CASSRPDLGPQETQYF. CDR3 DNA sequence: TGCGCCAGCAGCCGTCCGGACCTGGGACCCCAAGAGACCCAGTACTTC.

This chain joins TRBV11-3 and TRBJ2-1; D is possibly TRBD1 or TRBD2 (7 bases each). V gave up 2 bases and J gave up 9 bases, with 17 bases separating them. The germline gives CDR1 SGHNT, CDR2 YENEEA. The CDR3 is 15 amino acids. The CDR3 region is CASSLQGGEATEQFF. CDR3 sequence (DNA): TGTGCCAGCAGCTTACAGGGGGGGGAGGCCACTGAGCAGTTCTTC.

The rearrangement joins TRBV6-5 to TRBJ1-6, with TRBD1 matching 8 bases. Per the germline V gene, CDR1 is MNHEY and CDR2 is SVGAGI. CDR3 length: 15 residues. V dropped 6 bases and J dropped 5; count of bases not matched to a gene: 6. This CDR3 reads CASSPGQGHNSPLHF. In DNA, the CDR3 is TGTGCCAGCAGCCCCGGACAGGGCCATAATTCACCCCTCCACTTT.

The V gene is TRBV5-4, the J gene TRBJ2-5, with TRBD1 matching 7 bases. J was trimmed by 3 bases and V by 4 bases; bases with no gene match: 6. In germline, CDR1 is SGHNT, CDR2 YYREEE (reference sequence). The CDR3 contains 14 residues. For the CDR3, the DNA is TGTGCCAGCAGCCGTACCGGGACAGAAGAGACCCAGTACTTC. This sequence encodes CASSRTGTEETQYF.

The CDR3 region has the DNA TGCGCCAGCATAAGACACCCGAACACCGGGGAGCTGTTTTTT. Its translation: CASIRHPNTGELFF. The J gene is TRBJ2-2, the V gene TRBV10-1; D is undetermined. Looked up from germline, CDR1 is WNHNN and CDR2 is SYGVQD (reference sequence). Trimming pared 7 bases from V and 0 bases from J, leaving 9 bases between. This CDR3 is built from 14 residues.

V and J are TRBV5-6 and TRBJ1-3; D gene ambiguous. Germline CDR1 is SGHDT and CDR2 is YYEEEE. The V end lost 5 bases, the J end lost 0 bases, and 6 bases lay between the germline ends. CDR3 size: 13 residues. The CDR3 sequence is CASRLFSGNTIYF. CDR3 nucleotide sequence: TGTGCCAGCAGGCTATTCTCTGGAAACACCATATATTTT.

CDR3 in amino acids: CASSLAQDADTQYF. The CDR3 DNA reads as TGTGCCAGCAGCTTAGCGCAGGACGCCGATACGCAGTATTTT. This rearrangement joins TRBV7-2 to TRBJ2-3; D remains ambiguous. V gave up 0 bases and J gave up 6 bases, with 10 bases separating them. CDR3 size: 14 residues. CDR1 and CDR2 from the germline V gene are SGHTA and FQGNSA.

The gene calls are TRBV28 and TRBJ1-3, with D unclear. The CDR3 runs to 13 residues. V was shortened by 3 bases and J by 5 bases, with 8 bases between the two germline ends. Per the germline V gene, CDR1 is MDHEN and CDR2 is SYDVKM. The CDR3 coding sequence is TGTGCCAGCAGTTTGGAGTTCAGAAACACCATATATTTT. As protein: CASSLEFRNTIYF. The full variable domain, completed using reference TRBV28 and TRBJ1-3, is DVKVTQSSRYLVKRTGEKVFLECVQDMDHENMFWYRQDPGLGLRLIYFSYDVKMKEKGDIPEGYSVSREKKERFSLILESASTNQTSMYLCASSLEFRNTIYFGEGSWLTVV.

The genes are TRBV7-3 and TRBJ2-3, with 9 bases fitting TRBD1. Germline V gene lookup returns CDR1 SGHTA and CDR2 FQGTGA. The V segment lost 5 bases and the J segment 3 bases; nucleotides outside the gene matches: 6. This CDR3 spans 15 amino acids. CDR3 sequence reads: CASSRDRGVTDTQYF. CDR3 nucleotides: TGTGCCAGCAGCCGTGACAGGGGGGTGACAGATACGCAGTATTTT.

As regards this clone: The limits of the CDR3 on the DNA are not certain, so only TCRdb's listed CDR3 is given. The chain has TRBV27 and TRBJ1-6; the table names TRBD1, a call not compared with the DNA. The germline CDR1 and CDR2 sequences are MNHEY and SMNVEV (reference sequence). Both ends counted, the CDR3 spans 15 residues. Here the CDR3 reads CASSSSDSYLFPLHF.

This clone occurred a few times. J is TRBJ2-1 and V is TRBV10-3; 7 bases align to TRBD1. The ends lost 0 bases at V and 6 bases at J; junction bases unmatched: 5. CDR3 length: 15 residues. Germline V gene lookup returns CDR1 ENHRY and CDR2 SYGVKD. CDR3 sequence: CAISESAGGSNEQFF. CDR3 nucleotide sequence: TGTGCCATCAGTGAGTCGGCAGGGGGAAGCAATGAGCAGTTCTTC.

This sequence joins TRBV7-9 and TRBJ1-1, with D possibly TRBD1 on 6 matching bases. The CDR3 has 15 residues. The germline gives CDR1 SEHNR, CDR2 FQNEAQ (reference sequence). V lost 7 bases and J lost 4, with 19 bases in between. The DNA for the CDR3 is TGTGCCAGCACCCACAAAACAGGGACGAGCACTGAAGCTTTCTTT. This sequence encodes CASTHKTGTSTEAFF.

V gene TRBV2 combines with J gene TRBJ1-2; tentative D call: TRBD1 (5 bases). Trimming removed 6 bases at V and 4 bases at J, with 21 bases between. Germline CDR1 and CDR2: SNHLY and FYNNEI. CDR3 length: 16 residues. In DNA, the CDR3 is TGTGCCAGCAGCGGGCCAAGGAGAAGGGGAGCCTATGGCTACACCTTC. Translating it yields CASSGPRRRGAYGYTF.